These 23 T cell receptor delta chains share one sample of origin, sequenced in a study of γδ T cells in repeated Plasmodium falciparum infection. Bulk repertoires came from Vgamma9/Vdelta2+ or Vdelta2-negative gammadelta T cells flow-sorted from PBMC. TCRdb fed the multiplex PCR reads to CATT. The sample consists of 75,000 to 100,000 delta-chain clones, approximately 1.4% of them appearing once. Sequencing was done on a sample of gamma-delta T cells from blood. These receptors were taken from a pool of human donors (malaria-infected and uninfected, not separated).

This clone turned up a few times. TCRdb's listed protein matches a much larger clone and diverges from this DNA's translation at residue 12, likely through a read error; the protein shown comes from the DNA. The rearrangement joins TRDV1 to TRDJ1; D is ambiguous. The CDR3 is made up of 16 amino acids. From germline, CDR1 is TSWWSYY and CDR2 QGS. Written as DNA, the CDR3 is TGTGCTCTTGGAAAGTTCTTCGTCTCGTACACCGGTAAACTCATCTTT. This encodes CALGKFFVSYTGKLIF.

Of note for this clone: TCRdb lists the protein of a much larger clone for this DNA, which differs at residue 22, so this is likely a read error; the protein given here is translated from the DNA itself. As DNA, the CDR3 is TGTGCTCTTGGGGAACTGGGGAGGGGCCTTCCCACGCCCTGGGGGAGAAACCTGATGTACACCAATAAACTCATCTTT. Protein sequence: CALGELGRGLPTPWGRNLMYTNKLIF. The rearrangement joins TRDV1 to TRDJ1; 8 bases map to TRDD3. The CDR3 covers 26 residues. CDR1 and CDR2 from the germline V gene are TSWWSYY and QGS.

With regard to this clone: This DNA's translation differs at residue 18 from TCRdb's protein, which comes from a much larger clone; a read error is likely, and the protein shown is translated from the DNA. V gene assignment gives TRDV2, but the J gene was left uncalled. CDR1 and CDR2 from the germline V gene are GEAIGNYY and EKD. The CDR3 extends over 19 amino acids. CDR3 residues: CACDTVQSPSGHSTDKLTF. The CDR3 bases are TGTGCCTGTGACACCGTACAGAGCCCTTCGGGTCACTCCACCGATAAACTCACCTTT.

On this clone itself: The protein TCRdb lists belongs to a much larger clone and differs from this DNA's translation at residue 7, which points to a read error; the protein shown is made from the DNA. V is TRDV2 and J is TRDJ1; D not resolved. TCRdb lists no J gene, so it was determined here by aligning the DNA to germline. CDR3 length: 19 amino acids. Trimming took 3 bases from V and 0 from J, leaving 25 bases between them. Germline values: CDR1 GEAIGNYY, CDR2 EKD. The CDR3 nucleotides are TGTGCCTGTGACCCGCTTGGCCACCCTCGTGGCCCATACACCGATAAACTCATCTTT. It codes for CACDPLGHPRGPYTDKLIF.

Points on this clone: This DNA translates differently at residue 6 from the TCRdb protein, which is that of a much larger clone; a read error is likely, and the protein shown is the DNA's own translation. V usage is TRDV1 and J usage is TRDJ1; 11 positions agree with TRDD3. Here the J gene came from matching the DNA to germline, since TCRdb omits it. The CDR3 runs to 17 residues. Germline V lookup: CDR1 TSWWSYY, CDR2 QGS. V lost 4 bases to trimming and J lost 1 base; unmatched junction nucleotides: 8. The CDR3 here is CALGVDHWGIGTDKLIF. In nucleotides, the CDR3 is TGTGCTCTTGGGGTTGACCACTGGGGGATAGGCACCGATAAACTCATCTTT.

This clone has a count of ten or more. In nucleotides, the CDR3 is TGTGCTCTTGGGGAACTTCGTTCCTACGGGGGATACCTCGATAAACTCATCTTT. It encodes CALGELRSYGGYLDKLIF. The V gene is TRDV1, the J gene TRDJ1, with 9 bases aligning to TRDD3. The J gene comes from matching the DNA to germline here; TCRdb lacks it. CDR3 length equals 18 residues. V lost 0 bases, J lost 4 bases, and 12 bases stayed unmatched. The V gene's germline CDR1 is TSWWSYY and CDR2 QGS.

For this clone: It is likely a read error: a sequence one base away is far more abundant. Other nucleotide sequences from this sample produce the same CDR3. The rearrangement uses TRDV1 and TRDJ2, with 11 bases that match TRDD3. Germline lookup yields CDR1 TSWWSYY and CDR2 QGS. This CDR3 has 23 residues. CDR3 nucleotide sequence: TGCGCTCTTGGGGAACTAGATGATCCAAGACTGGGGGATAGGTGGACTTTGACAGCACAACTCTTCTTT. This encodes CALGELDDPRLGDRWTLTAQLFF.

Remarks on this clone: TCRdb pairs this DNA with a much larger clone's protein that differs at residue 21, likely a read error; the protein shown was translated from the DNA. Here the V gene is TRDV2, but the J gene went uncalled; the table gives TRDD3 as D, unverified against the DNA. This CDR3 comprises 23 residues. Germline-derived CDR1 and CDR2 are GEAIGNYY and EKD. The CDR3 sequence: CACDTGHWGIWNMSSWDTRQVFF. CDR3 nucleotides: TGTGCCTGTGACACCGGCCACTGGGGGATATGGAACATGAGCTCCTGGGACACCCGACAGGTGTTTTTC.

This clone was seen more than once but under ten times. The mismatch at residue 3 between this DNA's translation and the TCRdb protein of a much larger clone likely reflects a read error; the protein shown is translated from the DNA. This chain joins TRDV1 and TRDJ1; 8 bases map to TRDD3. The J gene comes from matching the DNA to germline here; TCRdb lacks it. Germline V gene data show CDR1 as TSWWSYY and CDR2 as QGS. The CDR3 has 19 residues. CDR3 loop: CAPGVQAPREGYASDKLIF. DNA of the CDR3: TGTGCTCCTGGGGTTCAGGCCCCACGCGAGGGATACGCTTCCGATAAACTCATCTTT.

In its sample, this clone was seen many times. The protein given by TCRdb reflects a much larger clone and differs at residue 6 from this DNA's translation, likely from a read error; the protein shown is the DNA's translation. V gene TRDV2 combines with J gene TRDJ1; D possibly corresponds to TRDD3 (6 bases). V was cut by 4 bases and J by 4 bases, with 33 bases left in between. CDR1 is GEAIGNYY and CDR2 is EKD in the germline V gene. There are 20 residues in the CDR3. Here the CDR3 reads CACDPVKTPGTGKLLDKLIF. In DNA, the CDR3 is TGTGCCTGTGATCCCGTTAAAACCCCGGGTACTGGGAAGTTACTCGATAAACTCATCTTT.

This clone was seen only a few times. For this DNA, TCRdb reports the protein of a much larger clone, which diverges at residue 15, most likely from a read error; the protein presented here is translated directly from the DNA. The CDR3 here is CALGATRISPVLGDGFGTDKLIF. The CDR3 DNA reads TGTGCTCTTGGCGCGACGCGGATTTCCCCCGTACTGGGGGATGGATTTGGCACCGATAAACTCATCTTT. V gene TRDV1 combines with J gene TRDJ1; TRDD3 aligns across 10 bases. TCRdb records no J gene; here it was assigned by comparing the DNA to germline. CDR1 and CDR2 from the germline V gene are TSWWSYY and QGS. The CDR3 is 23 amino acids. V trimming: 6 bases; J trimming: 1 base; junction bases outside the gene matches: 29.

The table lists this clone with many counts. CDR3 amino acids: CALGNPASYVLGDSFDKLIF. CDR3 sequence (DNA): TGTGCTCTTGGGAACCCGGCTTCCTACGTACTGGGGGATTCTTTCGATAAACTCATCTTT. The rearrangement joins TRDV1 to TRDJ1; 10 bases align to TRDD3. Germline loops: CDR1 TSWWSYY, CDR2 QGS. The CDR3 spans 20 residues. Trimming at V came to 5 bases and at J to 4 bases, leaving 22 bases not matched to a gene.

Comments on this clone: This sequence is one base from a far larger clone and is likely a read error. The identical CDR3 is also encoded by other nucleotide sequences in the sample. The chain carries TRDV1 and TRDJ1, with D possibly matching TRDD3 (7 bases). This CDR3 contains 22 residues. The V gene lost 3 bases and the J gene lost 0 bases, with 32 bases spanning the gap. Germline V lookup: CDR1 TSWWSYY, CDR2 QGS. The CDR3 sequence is CALGEPLHLPSSTGVHTDKLIF. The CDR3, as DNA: TGTGCTCTTGGGGAGCCTCTTCATCTTCCTTCTAGTACTGGGGTTCACACCGATAAACTCATCTTT.

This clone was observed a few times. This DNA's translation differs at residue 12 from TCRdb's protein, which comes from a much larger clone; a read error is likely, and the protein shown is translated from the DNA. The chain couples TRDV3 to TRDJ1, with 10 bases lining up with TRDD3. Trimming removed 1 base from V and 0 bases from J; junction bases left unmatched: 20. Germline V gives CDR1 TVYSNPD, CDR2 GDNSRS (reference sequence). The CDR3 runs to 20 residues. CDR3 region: CAFIGPRYWGIAKYTDKLIF. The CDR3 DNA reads TGTGCCTTTATTGGTCCCCGGTACTGGGGGATTGCAAAGTACACCGATAAACTCATCTTT.

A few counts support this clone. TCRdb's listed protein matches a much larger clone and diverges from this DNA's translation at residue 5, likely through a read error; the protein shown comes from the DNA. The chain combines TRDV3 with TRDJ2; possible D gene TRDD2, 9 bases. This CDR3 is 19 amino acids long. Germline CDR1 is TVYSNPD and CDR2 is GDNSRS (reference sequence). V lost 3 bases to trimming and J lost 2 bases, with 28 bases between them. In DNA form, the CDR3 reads TGTGCCTTCCTAGTCCTTCCTACGTCTTGGGGGATCTTGACAGCACAACTCTTCTTT. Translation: CAFLVLPTSWGILTAQLFF.

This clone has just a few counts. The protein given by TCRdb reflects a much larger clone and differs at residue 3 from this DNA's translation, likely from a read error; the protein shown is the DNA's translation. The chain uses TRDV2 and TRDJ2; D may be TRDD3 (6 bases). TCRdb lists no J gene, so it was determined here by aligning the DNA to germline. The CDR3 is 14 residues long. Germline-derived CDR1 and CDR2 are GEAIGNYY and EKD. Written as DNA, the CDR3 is TGTGCCTTTGACACATGGGGGCCGACAGCACAACTCTTCTTT. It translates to CAFDTWGPTAQLFF.

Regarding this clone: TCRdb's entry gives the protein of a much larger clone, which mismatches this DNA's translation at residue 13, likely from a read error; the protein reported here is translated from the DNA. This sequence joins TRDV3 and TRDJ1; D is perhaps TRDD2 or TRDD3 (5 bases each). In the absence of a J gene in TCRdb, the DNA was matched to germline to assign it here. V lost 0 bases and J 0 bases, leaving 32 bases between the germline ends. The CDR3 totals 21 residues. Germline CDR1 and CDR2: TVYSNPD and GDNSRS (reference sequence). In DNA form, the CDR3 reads TGTGCCTTTAGGATGAGAATGGACCGGCCTACGGGGGTTCGGTACACCGATAAACTCATCTTT. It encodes CAFRMRMDRPTGVRYTDKLIF.

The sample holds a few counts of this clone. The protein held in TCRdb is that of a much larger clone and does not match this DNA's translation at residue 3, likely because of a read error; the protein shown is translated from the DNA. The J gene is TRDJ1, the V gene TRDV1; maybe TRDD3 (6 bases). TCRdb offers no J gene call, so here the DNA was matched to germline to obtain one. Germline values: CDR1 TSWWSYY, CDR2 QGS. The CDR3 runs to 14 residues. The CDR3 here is CAIGIPWGSGKLIF. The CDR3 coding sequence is TGTGCTATTGGGATTCCTTGGGGATCTGGTAAACTCATCTTT.

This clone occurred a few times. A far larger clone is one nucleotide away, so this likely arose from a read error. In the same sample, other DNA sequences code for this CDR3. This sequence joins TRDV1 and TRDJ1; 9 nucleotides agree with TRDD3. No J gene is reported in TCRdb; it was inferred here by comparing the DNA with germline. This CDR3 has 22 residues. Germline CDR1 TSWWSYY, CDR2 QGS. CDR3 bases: TGTGCCCTTGGGGAACTTGAGGGGTGTTATCATACTGGGGGAAGGTACACCGATAAACTCATCTTT. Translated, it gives CALGELEGCYHTGGRYTDKLIF.

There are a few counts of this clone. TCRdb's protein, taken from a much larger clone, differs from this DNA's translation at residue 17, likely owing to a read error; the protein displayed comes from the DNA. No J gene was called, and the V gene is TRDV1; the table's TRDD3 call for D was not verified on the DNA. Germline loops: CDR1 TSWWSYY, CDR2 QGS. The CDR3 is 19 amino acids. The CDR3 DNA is TGTGCTCTTGGGGGACGCCTCCTTTGGGGGATAAAGTACACCGATAAACCCATCTTT. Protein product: CALGGRLLWGIKYTDKPIF.

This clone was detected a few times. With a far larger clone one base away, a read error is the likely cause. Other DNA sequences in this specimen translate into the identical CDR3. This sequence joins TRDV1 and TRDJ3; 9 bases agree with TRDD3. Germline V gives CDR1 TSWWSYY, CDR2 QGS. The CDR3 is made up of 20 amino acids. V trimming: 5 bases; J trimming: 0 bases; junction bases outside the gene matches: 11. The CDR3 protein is CALGKGVLGDYSWDTRQMFF. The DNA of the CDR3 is TGTGCTCTTGGGAAGGGAGTACTGGGGGACTACTCCTGGGACACCCGACAGATGTTTTTC.

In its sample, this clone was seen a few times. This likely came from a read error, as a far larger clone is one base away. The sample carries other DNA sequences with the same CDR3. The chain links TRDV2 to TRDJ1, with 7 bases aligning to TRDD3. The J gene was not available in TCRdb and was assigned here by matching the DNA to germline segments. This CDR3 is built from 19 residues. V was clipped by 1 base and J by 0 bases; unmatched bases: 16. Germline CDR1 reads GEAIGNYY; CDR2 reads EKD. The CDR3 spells CACDTTRKIGGLNTDKLIF. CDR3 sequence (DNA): TGTGCCTGTGACACTACGCGGAAGATAGGGGGATTGAACACCGATAAACTCATCTTT.

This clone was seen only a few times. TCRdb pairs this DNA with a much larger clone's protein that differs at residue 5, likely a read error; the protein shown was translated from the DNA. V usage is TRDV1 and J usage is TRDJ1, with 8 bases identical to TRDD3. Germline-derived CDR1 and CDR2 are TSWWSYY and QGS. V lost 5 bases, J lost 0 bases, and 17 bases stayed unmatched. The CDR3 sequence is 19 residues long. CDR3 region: CALGLLTGGRPDYTDKLIF. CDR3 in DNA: TGTGCTCTTGGGTTACTAACTGGGGGGCGACCCGATTACACCGATAAACTCATCTTT.